The T cell receptor beta chain under discussion was sequenced for a study of shared T cell receptors in the human thymus (dated by TCRdb to about 2021). About the full investigation: The study examined how the human thymus generates shared, self-reactive T-cell receptor alpha chains.

V sheds 8 bases and J sheds 3 bases, leaving 16 bases between their ends. Including the terminal cysteine and phenylalanine, the CDR3 comprises 14 residues. Solely the CDR3 DNA is kept, with 42 bases framed from the first base. Taken from the germline V gene, the CDR1 and CDR2 loops are MDHEN and SYDVKM. The method behind the library was the immunoSEQ multiplex PCR assay. Not all clones reach the TCRdb copy of this immuneACCESS table, which keeps in-frame sequences only. Checked studies attribute under half of the gap to unresolved V genes and leave the rest unexplained. Within this sample are approximately 730,000 clones, with 70% to 90% of them counted one time only. The ten largest clones capture under 0.012% of the sample. This clone has a single count. Its antigen is not yet known. No base-level quality is on record; no much larger clone is a single base apart. This sample also appeared in a second study, on human thymus T cells. In that second paper, the authors write: Donors were immunologically healthy infants undergoing open corrective cardiac surgery for congenital heart defects in Finland. Thymus tissue was collected as surgical resects that were removed during corrective cardiac surgery. Both the thymic and the peripheral blood repertoires appeared to show biased V and J gene segment usage. Highly overlapping thymic TCR repertoires among unrelated individuals were reported in the related research. The study described the TCR alpha and beta repertoires in under 10 infant thymus samples and a few matching peripheral blood samples. The cohort included about 6 male and two female infants, with donor ages spanning 7 to 244 days. After being mechanically released from the tissue, thymocytes were kept at -70 degrees C in pellets of about 10-33 million cells. Genomic DNA was extracted from frozen cell pellets with a QIAsymphony instrument. TCRB and TCRAD loci were amplified from a standardized quantity of quality-controlled genomic DNA using the immunoSEQ multiplex PCR assay. The V(D)J region was spanned by amplicons of a length sufficient to cover the CDR3 and to identify V and J genes. Amplicon sequencing was performed on an Illumina platform through the commercial immunoSEQ service. Corrections for primer bias and sequencing errors followed previously described methods, while TCRAD and TCRB definitions were based on the IMGT database. immunoSEQ Analyzer 3.0 and VDJTools were used for repertoire analysis, which covered basic statistics, V/J segment usage, diversity estimates, rarefaction and pairwise overlap. To estimate diversity, the Chao1, ChaoE, Efron-Thisted, Shannon and inverse Simpson indices were applied, and diversity was also estimated on datasets down-sampled to the smallest sample. Repertoire overlap was assessed by strict matching of CDR3 nucleotide sequence, V gene and J gene, and clustering was done by Jaccard-based multidimensional scaling. On average, thymus samples gave around 880,000 unique TCRB clonotypes, whereas blood samples gave 75,000 to 85,000.

The rearrangement joined TRBV28 to TRBJ2-5, with TRBD1 perhaps the D gene, on 6 matching bases. The origin of this receptor is a girl in the first two years of life with a congenital heart defect. Donor details come from another sample of the same person, matched by shared clones. Sequences were obtained from thymocytes. The CDR3 reads as follows: CASGVRDTKETQYF. The nucleotides read TGTGCCAGCGGCGTCCGGGACACTAAAGAGACCCAGTACTTC. Outside the CDR3, residues come from the reference TRBV28 and TRBJ2-5 proteins, so the full variable domain is: DVKVTQSSRYLVKRTGEKVFLECVQDMDHENMFWYRQDPGLGLRLIYFSYDVKMKEKGDIPEGYSVSREKKERFSLILESASTNQTSMYLCASGVRDTKETQYFGPGTRLLVL.